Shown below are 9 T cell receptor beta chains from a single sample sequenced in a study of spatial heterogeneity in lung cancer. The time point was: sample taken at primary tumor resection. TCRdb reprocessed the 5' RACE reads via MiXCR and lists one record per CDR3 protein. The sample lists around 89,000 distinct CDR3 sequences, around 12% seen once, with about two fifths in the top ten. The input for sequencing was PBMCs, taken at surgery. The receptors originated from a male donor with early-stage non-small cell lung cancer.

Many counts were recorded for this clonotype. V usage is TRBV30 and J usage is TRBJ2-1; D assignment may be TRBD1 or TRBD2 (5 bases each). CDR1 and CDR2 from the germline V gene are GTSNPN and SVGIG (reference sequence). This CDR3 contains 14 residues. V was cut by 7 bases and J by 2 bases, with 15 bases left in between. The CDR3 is CASSGRLPYNEQFF. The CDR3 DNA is TGTGCCTCCTCGGGGCGCCTCCCCTACAATGAGCAGTTCTTC.

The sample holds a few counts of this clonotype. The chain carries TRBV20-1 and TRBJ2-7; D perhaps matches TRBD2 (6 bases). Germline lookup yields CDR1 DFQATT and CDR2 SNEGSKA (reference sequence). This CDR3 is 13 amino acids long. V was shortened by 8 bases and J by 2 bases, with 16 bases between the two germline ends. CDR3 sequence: CSTRRGATYEQYF. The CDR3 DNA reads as TGCAGTACCCGTCGCGGGGCGACCTACGAGCAGTACTTC.

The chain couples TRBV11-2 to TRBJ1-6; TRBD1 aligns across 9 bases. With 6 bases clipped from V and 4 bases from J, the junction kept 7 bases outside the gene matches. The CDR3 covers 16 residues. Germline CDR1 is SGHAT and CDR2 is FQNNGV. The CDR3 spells CASSRDRDYYNSPLHF. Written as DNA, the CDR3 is TGTGCCAGCAGTAGGGACAGGGACTATTATAATTCACCCCTCCACTTT.

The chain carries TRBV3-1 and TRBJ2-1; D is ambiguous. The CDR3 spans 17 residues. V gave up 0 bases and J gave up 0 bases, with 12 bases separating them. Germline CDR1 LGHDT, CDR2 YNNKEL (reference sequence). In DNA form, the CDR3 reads TGTGCCAGCAGCCAAGACCCCAGGTCGAGCTCCTACAATGAGCAGTTCTTC. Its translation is CASSQDPRSSSYNEQFF.

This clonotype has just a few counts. As DNA, the CDR3 is TGCGCCAGCAGCCAGTTAAATAGCGGGCGCTACGAGCAGTACTTC. Encoded protein: CASSQLNSGRYEQYF. This chain connects TRBV4-3 to TRBJ2-7, with TRBD2 matching 7 bases. Trimming at V came to 3 bases and at J to 3 bases, leaving 8 bases not matched to a gene. Germline V lookup: CDR1 LGHNA, CDR2 YSLEER. The CDR3 runs to 15 residues.

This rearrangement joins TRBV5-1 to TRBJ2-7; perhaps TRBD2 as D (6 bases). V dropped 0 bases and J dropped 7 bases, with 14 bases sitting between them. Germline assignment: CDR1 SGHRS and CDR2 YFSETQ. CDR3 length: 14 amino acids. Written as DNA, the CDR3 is TGCGCCAGCAGCTTGGTTCAGGAGGGATTGGAGCAGTACTTC. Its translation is CASSLVQEGLEQYF.

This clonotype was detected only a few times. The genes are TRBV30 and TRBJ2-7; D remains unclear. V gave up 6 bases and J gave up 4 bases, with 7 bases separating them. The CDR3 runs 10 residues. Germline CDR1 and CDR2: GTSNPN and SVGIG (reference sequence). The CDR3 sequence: CACGIYEQYF. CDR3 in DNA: TGTGCCTGTGGGATTTACGAGCAGTACTTC.

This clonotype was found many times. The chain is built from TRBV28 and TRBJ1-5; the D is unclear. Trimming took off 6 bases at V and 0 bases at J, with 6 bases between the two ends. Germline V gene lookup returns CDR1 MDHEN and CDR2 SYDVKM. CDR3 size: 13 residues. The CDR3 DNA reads TGTGCCAGCAGAAAAGATAGCAATCAGCCCCAGCATTTT. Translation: CASRKDSNQPQHF.

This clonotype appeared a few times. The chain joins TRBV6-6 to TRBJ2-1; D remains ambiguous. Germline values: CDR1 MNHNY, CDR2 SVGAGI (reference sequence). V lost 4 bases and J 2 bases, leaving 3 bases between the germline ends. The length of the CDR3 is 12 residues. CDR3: CASSSPYNEQFF. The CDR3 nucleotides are TGTGCCAGCAGTTCCCCCTACAATGAGCAGTTCTTC.